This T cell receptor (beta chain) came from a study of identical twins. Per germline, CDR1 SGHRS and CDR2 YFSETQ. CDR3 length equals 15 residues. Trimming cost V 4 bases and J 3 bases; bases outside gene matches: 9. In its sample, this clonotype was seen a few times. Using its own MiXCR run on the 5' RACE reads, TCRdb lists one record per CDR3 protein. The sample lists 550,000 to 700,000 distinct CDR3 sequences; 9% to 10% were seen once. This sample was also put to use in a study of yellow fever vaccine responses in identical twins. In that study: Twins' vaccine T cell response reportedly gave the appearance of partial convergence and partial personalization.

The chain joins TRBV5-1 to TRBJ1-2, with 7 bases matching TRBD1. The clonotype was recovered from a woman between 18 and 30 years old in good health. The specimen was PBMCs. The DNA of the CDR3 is TGCGCCAGCAGCCTGCGGACAGGAGACCACTATGGCTACACCTTC. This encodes CASSLRTGDHYGYTF.